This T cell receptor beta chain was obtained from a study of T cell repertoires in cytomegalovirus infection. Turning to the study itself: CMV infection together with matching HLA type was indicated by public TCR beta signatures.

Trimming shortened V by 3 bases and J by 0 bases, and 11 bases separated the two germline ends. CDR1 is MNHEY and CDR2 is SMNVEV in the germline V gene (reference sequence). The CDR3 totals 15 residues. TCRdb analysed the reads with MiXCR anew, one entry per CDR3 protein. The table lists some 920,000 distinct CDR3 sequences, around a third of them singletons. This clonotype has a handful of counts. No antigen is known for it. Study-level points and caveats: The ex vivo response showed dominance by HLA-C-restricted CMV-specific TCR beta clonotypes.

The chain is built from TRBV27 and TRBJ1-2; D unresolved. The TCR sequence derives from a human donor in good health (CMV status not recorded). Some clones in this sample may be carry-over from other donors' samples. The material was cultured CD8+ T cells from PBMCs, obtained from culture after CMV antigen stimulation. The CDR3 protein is CASSFLSGTNYGYTF. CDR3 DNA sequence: TGTGCCAGCAGTTTCTTGTCAGGAACTAACTATGGCTACACCTTC.